These 5 T cell receptor beta chains were sequenced from one sample in a study of blood T cell repertoires in COVID-19. Clones were read by immunoSEQ multiplex PCR, and TCRdb kept only the in-frame ones, dropping some. The top ten clones hold 5% of a sample with 110,000 to 150,000 clones, 80% of them seen once. Input material: peripheral blood. The receptors shown here come from a woman aged 45-65 years with acute or convalescent COVID-19.

This clone was recorded a few times. Here the CDR3 reads CASSIGRGRFQKDTQYF. DNA of the CDR3: TGTGCCAGTAGTATCGGGCGGGGCCGCTTTCAGAAGGATACGCAGTATTTT. The chain combines TRBV19 with TRBJ2-3, with a weak D call TRBD2 (6 bases). Germline CDR1 LNHDA, CDR2 SQIVND (reference sequence). Trimming shortened V by 3 bases and J by 6 bases, and 22 bases separated the two germline ends. CDR3 length: 17 residues.

J is TRBJ1-4 and V is TRBV6-2 or TRBV6-3; the match to TRBD1 covers 7 bases. The CDR3 runs to 16 residues. Germline V CDR1 and CDR2: MNHEY, SVGEGT. The trim removed 5 bases at V and 0 bases at J, leaving 6 bases unmatched. Here the CDR3 DNA reads TGTGCCAGCAGTAACCGACAGGGTTCAACTAATGAAAAACTGTTTTTT. This codes for CASSNRQGSTNEKLFF.

The chain is built from TRBV6-2 or TRBV6-3 and TRBJ1-1; unclear D gene. V lost 0 bases, J lost 0 bases, and 11 bases lay in between. Germline V CDR1 and CDR2: MNHEY, SVGEGT. The CDR3 runs to 16 residues. CDR3 nucleotides: TGTGCCAGCAGTTACTCGAACGGCGACTTGAACACTGAAGCTTTCTTT. It yields the protein CASSYSNGDLNTEAFF.

V is TRBV19 and J is TRBJ1-6; no definite D call. Germline-derived CDR1 and CDR2 are LNHDA and SQIVND (reference sequence). CDR3 length equals 15 residues. Trimming left V 3 bases short and J 10 bases short, with 16 bases between. The CDR3 bases are TGTGCCAGTAGTATCGGAGGGTTCCTGGAATCACCCCTCCACTTT. It encodes CASSIGGFLESPLHF.

This rearrangement joins TRBV30 to TRBJ1-6; D is perhaps TRBD1 (6 bases). Germline lookup yields CDR1 GTSNPN and CDR2 SVGIG (reference sequence). The CDR3 loop spans 13 amino acids. The ends were cut back, 4 bases at V and 6 bases at J, with 10 bases in the middle. The CDR3 region is CAWNGGANSPLHF. Written as DNA, the CDR3 is TGTGCCTGGAACGGGGGGGCTAATTCACCCCTCCACTTT.